The sequence of this T cell receptor beta chain was determined in a study of cytomegalovirus exposure and HLA in healthy donors. Study-wide results and caveats: Several top significant clusters appeared, in a later analysis, to be linked to common viral pathogens. Rare TCR sequences dominated, though some public TCRs recurred in many donors. It is likely that the observed cluster of highly shared sequence variants was a sequencing artifact.

CDR1 and CDR2 (germline): SGHTA, FQGNSA. Deletions cut 1 base from V and 4 bases from J, with 16 bases between. The CDR3 is 16 residues long. Amplification used 60 Vbeta primers and 13 Jbeta primers. Assay: immunoSEQ multiplex PCR; the TCRdb copy retains only in-frame clones and omits some. The data contain around 180,000 clones, roughly 86% of them singletons. On this clone itself: Its antigen is unidentified.

Sequencing was carried out using PBMCs. The TCR sequence derives from a woman in her late teens or twenties in good health and CMV-seronegative. The rearrangement joins TRBV7-2 to TRBJ1-2; a possible D gene is TRBD1 (6 bases). The CDR3: CASSLGGAGATYGYTF. CDR3 in DNA: TGTGCCAGCAGCTTAGGAGGGGCGGGGGCTACCTATGGCTACACCTTC. Variable domain in full (rest from reference TRBV7-2 and TRBJ1-2): GAGVSQSPSNKVTEKGKDVELRCDPISGHTALYWYRQSLGQGLEFLIYFQGNSAPDKSGLPSDRFSAERTGGSVSTLTIQRTQQEDSAVYLCASSLGGAGATYGYTFGSGTRLTVV.